This T cell receptor beta chain was captured in a study of control samples from healthy donors and cancer patients. CDR3 length: 14 residues. Germline V gene sequence: CDR1 SGDLS, CDR2 YYNGEE. The V and J ends lost 1 base and 3 bases respectively, with 10 bases between them. Clones were sequenced by immunoSEQ multiplex PCR, and TCRdb holds only the in-frame ones, with some missing. Of about 42,000 clones detected, approximately 87% appear once; the ten largest clones hold over 45%. The TCR originated in a man between 60 and 75 years old in good health. This chain joins TRBV9 and TRBJ1-1; D gene unclear. The sequencing input was blood. This chain's CDR3 is CASSVSPADTEAFF. The CDR3 DNA reads as TGTGCCAGCAGCGTATCCCCGGCGGACACTGAAGCTTTCTTT.